The 20 T cell receptor beta chains given below trace back to one sample, sequenced in a study of blood T cell repertoires in COVID-19. Produced via immunoSEQ multiplex PCR; TCRdb's table is partial and in-frame only. The sample yields approximately 150,000 clones, just under 85% seen once. The sample consisted of peripheral blood. These TCRs come from a woman aged 80 or older with COVID-19, enrolled during active disease.

This chain uses TRBV5-1 with TRBJ2-4; D remains unclear. Germline lookup yields CDR1 SGHRS and CDR2 YFSETQ. The CDR3 sequence is 15 residues long. The germline V and J ends were trimmed by 4 bases and 1 base, with 12 bases remaining between them. This CDR3 is CASSENSGAKNIQYF. The DNA for the CDR3 is TGCGCCAGCAGCGAAAACTCCGGTGCCAAAAACATTCAGTACTTC.

The gene calls are TRBV9 and TRBJ2-2, with TRBD2 matching 10 bases. This CDR3 comprises 18 residues. Germline CDR1 and CDR2: SGDLS and YYNGEE. V trimming: 4 bases; J trimming: 0 bases; junction bases outside the gene matches: 9. The CDR3 sequence is CASSPTRAGGTNTGELFF. CDR3 DNA sequence: TGTGCCAGCAGCCCGACACGAGCGGGAGGGACGAACACCGGGGAGCTGTTTTTT.

The chain is built from TRBV11-3 and TRBJ2-1; D may be TRBD1 (5 bases). CDR1 is SGHNT and CDR2 is YENEEA in the germline V gene. The CDR3 consists of 20 residues. V was clipped by 0 bases and J by 7 bases, with 28 bases between them. The CDR3 protein is CASSLDSPVKGVPLMNEQFF. The CDR3 nucleotides read TGTGCCAGCAGCTTAGACTCCCCGGTTAAAGGGGTCCCATTAATGAATGAGCAGTTCTTC.

The rearrangement links TRBV5-8 to TRBJ1-1; D uncertain. Germline assignment: CDR1 SGHTS and CDR2 YDEGEE. This CDR3 has 14 amino acids. With 0 bases removed from V and 2 bases from J, the gap between germline ends came to 8 bases. The CDR3 DNA is TGTGCCAGCAGCTTGGCCGGGAGTAACACTGAAGCTTTCTTT. Amino acid sequence: CASSLAGSNTEAFF.

The V gene is TRBV9, the J gene TRBJ2-1; 11 nucleotides align to TRBD2. Germline V gene sequence: CDR1 SGDLS, CDR2 YYNGEE. This CDR3 is built from 15 residues. The ends lost 4 bases at V and 4 bases at J; junction bases unmatched: 4. The CDR3 spells CASSPRLAGYNEQFF. Here the CDR3 DNA reads TGTGCCAGCAGCCCCCGACTAGCGGGATACAATGAGCAGTTCTTC.

The V and J genes are TRBV2 and TRBJ1-6, with D unclear. This CDR3 spans 14 amino acids. Germline V gene data show CDR1 as SNHLY and CDR2 as FYNNEI. Deletions cut 4 bases from V and 12 bases from J, with 16 bases between. In nucleotides, the CDR3 is TGTGCCAGCAGTGCGACACCCCGGGCGGGACCCCTCCACTTT. Protein sequence: CASSATPRAGPLHF.

The CDR3 DNA reads TGCGCCAGCAGCACCCTGGACAGGCCCCCTGGCTACACCTTC. Encoded protein: CASSTLDRPPGYTF. The V gene is TRBV5-1, the J gene TRBJ1-2, with 7 bases aligning to TRBD1. Germline CDR1 is SGHRS and CDR2 is YFSETQ. The J segment lost 7 bases and the V segment lost 4 bases, leaving 10 bases of the junction unmatched. The CDR3 runs 14 residues.

This clone was observed a few times. The chain links TRBV2 to TRBJ2-3; the D gene is possibly TRBD2 (6 bases). The V gene lost 6 bases and the J gene lost 4 bases, with 17 bases spanning the gap. The CDR3 runs 15 residues. Germline CDR1 reads SNHLY; CDR2 reads FYNNEI. The CDR3 DNA follows: TGTGCCAGCAGGCTGGGTGGCGGGATGGCAGATACGCAGTATTTT. Residues: CASRLGGGMADTQYF.

This clone appeared once. The V call is TRBV28, the J call TRBJ2-1; TRBD2 agrees at 10 bases. CDR1 is MDHEN, CDR2 SYDVKM, per germline. V was clipped by 5 bases and J by 4 bases; unmatched bases: 5. CDR3 length equals 15 residues. In DNA, the CDR3 is TGTGCCAGCAGTCCGGGACTAGCGCTTTACAATGAGCAGTTCTTC. Encoded protein: CASSPGLALYNEQFF.

This clone was detected a few times. The rearrangement uses TRBV7-6 and TRBJ2-7, with 13 bases that match TRBD2. V was clipped by 3 bases and J by 0 bases; unmatched bases: 2. Germline lookup yields CDR1 SGHVS and CDR2 FNYEAQ. This CDR3 spans 16 amino acids. The CDR3 DNA follows: TGTGCCAGCAGCTTCGGGACTAGCGGGGACTCCTACGAGCAGTACTTC. It encodes CASSFGTSGDSYEQYF.

V is TRBV3-1 (or the pseudogene TRBV3-2) and J is TRBJ1-6; TRBD1 matches at 7 bases. The V and J ends lost 4 bases and 7 bases, in that order; junction bases with no gene match: 4. The CDR3 has 14 residues. The V gene's germline CDR1 is LGHDT and CDR2 YNNKEL (reference sequence). CDR3 protein: CASSLGTANSPLHF. The CDR3 nucleotides read TGTGCCAGCAGCCTCGGGACAGCGAATTCACCCCTCCACTTT.

V gene TRBV5-1 combines with J gene TRBJ2-7, with 7 bases fitting TRBD2. In germline, CDR1 is SGHRS, CDR2 YFSETQ. Trimming took 1 base from V and 3 from J; bases not matched to a gene: 7. The CDR3 covers 15 residues. CDR3 in amino acids: CASSLTGGSGYEQYF. As DNA, the CDR3 is TGCGCCAGCAGCTTGACGGGAGGAAGTGGCTACGAGCAGTACTTC.

This clone came up a few times. This chain connects TRBV3-1 (or the pseudogene TRBV3-2) to TRBJ1-1, with 9 bases fitting TRBD1. This CDR3 contains 16 residues. V dropped 6 bases and J dropped 2; count of bases not matched to a gene: 10. Germline V gene sequence: CDR1 LGHDT, CDR2 YNNKEL (reference sequence). This CDR3 reads CASSLPATGGNTEAFF. CDR3 sequence (DNA): TGTGCCAGCAGTCTACCCGCGACAGGGGGAAACACTGAAGCTTTCTTT.

This chain uses TRBV7-2 with TRBJ2-3; the D gene is possibly TRBD1 (7 bases). Germline-derived CDR1 and CDR2 are SGHTA and FQGNSA. The length of the CDR3 is 12 residues. Trimming shortened V by 5 bases and J by 9 bases, and 12 bases separated the two germline ends. This chain's CDR3 is CASSTPGGTQYF. DNA of the CDR3: TGTGCCAGCAGCACCCCAGGGGGGACGCAGTATTTT.

In its sample, this clone was seen a few times. The chain carries TRBV24-1 and TRBJ1-5; D might be TRBD1 (5 bases). The CDR3 totals 13 residues. From germline, CDR1 is KGHDR and CDR2 SFDVKD. With 4 bases removed from V and 11 bases from J, the gap between germline ends came to 14 bases. CDR3 in DNA: TGTGCCACCAGTGACAGGACATTCTCGGCCCAGCATTTT. Its protein product is CATSDRTFSAQHF.

This chain links TRBV19 with TRBJ1-1; no firm D call. The length of the CDR3 is 13 residues. Trimming removed 6 bases at V and 3 bases at J, with 11 bases between. Germline CDR1 and CDR2: LNHDA and SQIVND (reference sequence). The CDR3 spells CASRRDRDTEAFF. DNA for the CDR3: TGTGCCAGTAGGAGGGATAGGGACACTGAAGCTTTCTTT.

The J gene is TRBJ2-1, the V gene TRBV5-1; the match to TRBD1 covers 10 bases. Losses at the gene ends were 4 bases for V and 9 bases for J; bases not matched to a gene: 10. Germline V gene sequence: CDR1 SGHRS, CDR2 YFSETQ. The CDR3 has 15 residues. The CDR3 region is CASSAGTGVKGEQFF. The CDR3 region has the DNA TGCGCCAGCAGCGCCGGGACAGGGGTGAAGGGTGAGCAGTTCTTC.

V gene TRBV7-2 combines with J gene TRBJ2-5, with TRBD2 as a possible D gene (6 bases). Germline V gives CDR1 SGHTA, CDR2 FQGNSA. The V end lost 2 bases, the J end lost 1 base, and 11 bases lay between the germline ends. This CDR3 is built from 15 residues. This CDR3 reads CASSLRGLIQETQYF. The CDR3 DNA reads as TGTGCCAGCAGCTTAAGGGGACTCATCCAAGAGACCCAGTACTTC.

The genes are TRBV2 and TRBJ1-5; D ambiguous. CDR1 and CDR2 (germline): SNHLY, FYNNEI. Trimming took 1 base from V and 9 from J, leaving 10 bases between them. The CDR3 is 13 amino acids. CDR3 bases: TGTGCCAGCAGTGAAGGGTTTAGTCGGCCCCAGCATTTT. This gives the protein CASSEGFSRPQHF.

The CDR3 sequence: CASNLGIGNTEAFF. Here the CDR3 DNA reads TGTGCCAGCAACCTCGGGATAGGGAACACTGAAGCTTTCTTT. The chain uses TRBV5-5 and TRBJ1-1; D is unclear. Germline lookup yields CDR1 SGHKS and CDR2 YYEKEE (reference sequence). V gave up 6 bases and J gave up 1 base, with 13 bases separating them. The CDR3 length is 14 residues.